Below, 11 T cell receptor beta chains from the same sample are listed, as sequenced in a study of T cells in Graves' hyperthyroidism and ophthalmopathy. RNA transcripts served as the template for amplifying TCR beta CDR3 regions. RT-PCR in the first round (using the HTBI primer set) targeted the TCR CDR3. TCRdb reanalysed the multiplex PCR reads using MiXCR and keeps one entry per CDR3 protein. The sample holds over 700,000 distinct CDR3 sequences; 35% to 45% are singletons and the top ten take around 10%. Sequenced sample: blood. The receptors derive from a man in his late teens or twenties with Graves' hyperthyroidism.

This clonotype has just a few counts. The chain uses TRBV7-9 and TRBJ2-6; possible D gene TRBD1, 5 bases. CDR3 size: 20 residues. Germline V lookup: CDR1 SEHNR, CDR2 FQNEAQ (reference sequence). V lost 0 bases and J lost 0, with 18 bases in between. The CDR3: CASSLAGPYLTRSGANVLTF. The CDR3, as DNA: TGTGCCAGCAGCTTAGCGGGGCCCTACCTAACTCGCTCTGGGGCCAACGTCCTGACTTTC.

The V call is TRBV7-2, the J call TRBJ1-5, with D hard to call. V was clipped by 1 base and J by 3 bases, with 7 bases between them. The CDR3 spans 14 residues. Germline CDR1 is SGHTA and CDR2 is FQGNSA. The CDR3 here is CASSLGLINQPQHF. For the CDR3, the DNA is TGTGCCAGCAGCTTAGGTCTGATCAATCAGCCCCAGCATTTT.

The table lists this clonotype with a few counts. V usage is TRBV7-2 and J usage is TRBJ2-7; D unresolved. Per the germline V gene, CDR1 is SGHTA and CDR2 is FQGNSA. V was pared by 6 bases and J by 4 bases, with 13 bases between. The CDR3 consists of 13 residues. CDR3 sequence reads: CASSEGKVYEQYF. The CDR3 nucleotides read TGTGCCAGCAGTGAAGGGAAGGTATACGAGCAGTACTTC.

This clonotype has just a few counts. The chain links TRBV3-1 to TRBJ1-5; 9 bases align to TRBD1. The CDR3 length is 15 residues. With V trimmed by 6 bases and J by 6 bases, 9 bases remained unmatched. CDR1 and CDR2 from the germline V gene are LGHDT and YNNKEL (reference sequence). The CDR3 sequence is CASSLGTGRVQPQHF. Here the CDR3 DNA reads TGTGCCAGCAGTCTTGGGACAGGGCGGGTTCAGCCCCAGCATTTT. The whole variable domain, remainder taken from reference TRBV3-1 and TRBJ1-5, is DTAVSQTPKYLVTQMGNDKSIKCEQNLGHDTMYWYKQDSKKFLKIMFSYNNKELIINETVPNRFSPKSPDKAHLNLHINSLELGDSAVYFCASSLGTGRVQPQHFGDGTRLSIL.

As regards this clonotype: This may be a read error: a much more frequent sequence differs by one nucleotide. The chain carries TRBV9 and TRBJ2-7; the D call may be TRBD1 or TRBD2 (5 bases each). There are 15 residues in the CDR3. The germline V gene encodes CDR1 SGDLS and CDR2 YYNGEE. Trimming cost V 5 bases and J 6 bases, with 21 bases left between them. CDR3 region: CASSKGTLAGGEQYF. CDR3 DNA sequence: TGTGCCAGCAGTAAAGGGACGCTAGCCGGCGGCGAGCAGTACTTC.

This clonotype was seen a single time. The chain links TRBV19 to TRBJ1-1; D may be TRBD1 (5 bases). The CDR3 totals 16 residues. The germline V and J ends were trimmed by 6 bases and 6 bases, with 23 bases remaining between them. Looked up from germline, CDR1 is LNHDA and CDR2 is SQIVND (reference sequence). CDR3 amino acids: CASRARGLRADAEAFF. CDR3 coding DNA: TGTGCCAGTAGGGCACGGGGCCTCAGGGCGGACGCTGAAGCTTTCTTT.

The gene calls are TRBV7-9 and TRBJ2-2, with 11 bases that match TRBD2. V trimming: 5 bases; J trimming: 0 bases; junction bases outside the gene matches: 17. Germline V gene sequence: CDR1 SEHNR, CDR2 FQNEAQ (reference sequence). This CDR3 spans 21 amino acids. The CDR3 DNA reads TGTGCCAGCAGCCCTGGGACATTGGGGCTAGCGGGAGGCGCGAACACCGGGGAGCTGTTTTTT. It specifies CASSPGTLGLAGGANTGELFF.

In nucleotides, the CDR3 is TGCGCCAGCAGCATGGTCCTGGCGGGAGGGGCCAACGTCCTGACTTTC. Protein sequence: CASSMVLAGGANVLTF. This chain joins TRBV5-1 and TRBJ2-6; D perhaps matches TRBD2 (6 bases). Germline V gives CDR1 SGHRS, CDR2 YFSETQ. V was cut by 4 bases and J by 4 bases, with 15 bases left in between. The CDR3 consists of 16 residues. The full variable domain, with the rest looked up from reference TRBV5-1 and TRBJ2-6, is KAGVTQTPRYLIKTRGQQVTLSCSPISGHRSVSWYQQTPGQGLQFLFEYFSETQRNKGNFPGRFSGRQFSNSRSEMNVSTLELGDSALYLCASSMVLAGGANVLTFGAGSRLTVL.

As concerns this clonotype: One end of the junction fails to match germline, which may point to a read error. This chain uses TRBV19 with TRBJ2-7; 15 positions match TRBD2. The V gene's germline CDR1 is LNHDA and CDR2 SQIVND (reference sequence). There are 14 residues in the CDR3. CDR3 region: CASSSGGLAGGTDF. The DNA for the CDR3 is TGTGCCAGTAGTAGCGGGGGACTAGCGGGAGGAACAGACTTC.

This clonotype appeared many times. The J gene is TRBJ2-6, the V gene TRBV19; tentative D call: TRBD1 (5 bases). Germline V gene sequence: CDR1 LNHDA, CDR2 SQIVND (reference sequence). The CDR3 consists of 16 residues. Between the trimmed V and J ends, which lost 3 bases and 2 bases, there was a span of 11 bases. In nucleotides, the CDR3 is TGTGCCAGTAGTATCCCCTCAGGGACTGGGGCCAACGTCCTGACTTTC. The encoded protein is CASSIPSGTGANVLTF.

This clonotype has a handful of counts. The J gene is TRBJ1-1, the V gene TRBV6-4; TRBD1 aligns across 7 bases. There are 13 residues in the CDR3. Germline-derived CDR1 and CDR2 are MRHNA and SNTAGT. With 5 bases clipped from V and 7 bases from J, the junction kept 7 bases outside the gene matches. CDR3 DNA sequence: TGTGCCAGCAGTTACCCCAGACAGGGTGAAGCTTTCTTT. As protein: CASSYPRQGEAFF.